One and the same sample provided the 20 T cell receptor beta chains below, sequenced in a study of identical twins. TCRdb ran MiXCR on the 5' RACE reads and lists one entry per CDR3 protein. Of about 220,000 distinct CDR3 sequences listed, 5.5% to 7.5% are singletons. These data also formed part of another study, on T cells expressing NK-cell markers.

Specimen: CD8+ T cells sorted from blood. These receptors all stem from a woman in her late teens or twenties in good health.

This clonotype was counted ten times or more. The chain is built from TRBV6-1 and TRBJ1-4, with D perhaps matching TRBD1 (5 bases). The CDR3 contains 12 residues. V lost 9 bases and J 7 bases, leaving 12 bases between the germline ends. The V gene's germline CDR1 is MNHNS and CDR2 SASEGT. CDR3 nucleotides: TGTGCCAGTAGGGGAATCGGTGAAAAACTGTTTTTT. Amino acid sequence: CASRGIGEKLFF.

The sample holds a few counts of this clonotype. V usage is TRBV10-3 and J usage is TRBJ2-1; D gene ambiguous. Trimming left V 0 bases short and J 10 bases short, with 4 bases between. The CDR3 loop spans 11 amino acids. Germline V gene data show CDR1 as ENHRY and CDR2 as SYGVKD. DNA of the CDR3: TGTGCCATCAGTGAGTCTTGGGAGCAGTTCTTC. Translated, it gives CAISESWEQFF.

J is TRBJ2-7 and V is TRBV6-2 or TRBV6-3; D not resolved. The germline V gene has CDR1 MNHEY and CDR2 SVGEGT. Deletions cut 7 bases from V and 1 base from J, with 5 bases between. The CDR3 is made up of 11 amino acids. The CDR3 DNA follows: TGTGCCAGCACCTTTTCCTACGAGCAGTACTTC. Protein product: CASTFSYEQYF.

This chain connects TRBV3-1 to TRBJ2-2; D is possibly TRBD1 or TRBD2 (5 bases each). The length of the CDR3 is 16 residues. With 7 bases removed from V and 2 bases from J, the gap between germline ends came to 17 bases. Germline assignment: CDR1 LGHDT and CDR2 YNNKEL (reference sequence). In nucleotides, the CDR3 is TGTGCCAGCAACCCCCAGGGACCGGGAAACACCGGGGAGCTGTTTTTT. As protein: CASNPQGPGNTGELFF.

This clonotype was picked up many times. The V call is TRBV5-5, the J call TRBJ1-1, with D hard to call. The germline V and J ends were trimmed by 6 bases and 0 bases, with 6 bases remaining between them. CDR3 length equals 12 residues. In germline, CDR1 is SGHKS, CDR2 YYEKEE (reference sequence). The CDR3 reads CASIVMNTEAFF. For the CDR3, the DNA is TGTGCCAGCATCGTCATGAACACTGAAGCTTTCTTT.

V usage is TRBV5-5 and J usage is TRBJ2-2; D gene uncertain. Germline CDR1 reads SGHKS; CDR2 reads YYEKEE (reference sequence). With 0 bases removed from V and 4 bases from J, the gap between germline ends came to 10 bases. The length of the CDR3 is 15 residues. Written as DNA, the CDR3 is TGTGCCAGCAGCTTGGGCAGATTGGCCACCGGGGAGCTGTTTTTT. It is translated as CASSLGRLATGELFF.

This clonotype was picked up a small number of times. The rearrangement joins TRBV29-1 to TRBJ1-2, with D unresolved. The V end was cut by 0 bases, the J end by 6 bases, with 5 bases between. CDR1 is SQVTM, CDR2 ANQGSEA, per germline. The CDR3 loop spans 11 amino acids. The CDR3 region is CSVEDRNGYTF. CDR3 coding DNA: TGCAGCGTTGAAGATCGAAATGGCTACACCTTC.

The sample holds many counts of this clonotype. The V call is TRBV29-1, the J call TRBJ2-2; 10 nucleotides agree with TRBD1. J gave up 6 bases and V 6 bases, and 4 bases lay outside the gene matches. The V gene's germline CDR1 is SQVTM and CDR2 ANQGSEA. The CDR3 spans 13 residues. The CDR3 sequence is CSVTGTGAGELFF. The CDR3 DNA sequence: TGCAGCGTCACCGGGACAGGGGCCGGGGAGCTGTTTTTT.

This clonotype was counted a few times. This sequence joins TRBV12-3 or TRBV12-4 and TRBJ1-2; D call uncertain. V lost 3 bases, J lost 6 bases, and 14 bases lay in between. CDR3 length equals 14 residues. The CDR3 sequence is CASSLGGVGNGYTF. CDR3 coding DNA: TGTGCCAGCAGTTTGGGTGGGGTTGGGAATGGCTACACCTTC.

CDR3 DNA sequence: TGTGCCAGCAGCGGTCGGGGGGCAACTAATGAAAAACTGTTTTTT. Its translation is CASSGRGATNEKLFF. This chain links TRBV3-1 with TRBJ1-4; perhaps TRBD1 as D (5 bases). The ends were cut back, 5 bases at V and 0 bases at J, with 10 bases in the middle. This CDR3 has 15 residues. CDR1 and CDR2 from the germline V gene are LGHDT and YNNKEL (reference sequence).

This clonotype was detected many times. The chain couples TRBV5-6 to TRBJ1-1, with D possibly TRBD1 on 5 matching bases. The CDR3 is made up of 13 amino acids. Trimming left V 2 bases short and J 8 bases short, with 13 bases between. Germline loops: CDR1 SGHDT, CDR2 YYEEEE. The CDR3 region has the DNA TGTGCCAGCAGCTTCAAAGGCGAGGGGGAAGCTTTCTTT. Its translation: CASSFKGEGEAFF. Combining the CDR3 with reference TRBV5-6 and TRBJ1-1 gives the whole variable domain DAGVTQSPTHLIKTRGQQVTLRCSPKSGHDTVSWYQQALGQGPQFIFQYYEEEERQRGNFPDRFSGHQFPNYSSELNVNALLLGDSALYLCASSFKGEGEAFFGQGTRLTVV.

This clonotype was picked up many times. The chain recombines TRBV20-1 with TRBJ1-1; 8 bases fit TRBD1. V lost 5 bases to trimming and J lost 3 bases; unmatched junction nucleotides: 2. Germline V lookup: CDR1 DFQATT, CDR2 SNEGSKA (reference sequence). CDR3 length: 12 amino acids. The CDR3 loop is CSAPTGDTEAFF. CDR3 nucleotides: TGCAGTGCTCCGACAGGGGACACTGAAGCTTTCTTT.

This clonotype has a handful of counts. This CDR3 is CAISPGEGEQYF. CDR3 nucleotide sequence: TGTGCCATCAGTCCAGGGGAAGGCGAGCAGTACTTC. The chain has TRBV10-3 and TRBJ2-7; perhaps TRBD1 as D (6 bases). Germline CDR1 reads ENHRY; CDR2 reads SYGVKD. This CDR3 region has 12 residues. With 5 bases removed from V and 6 bases from J, the gap between germline ends came to 11 bases.

This clonotype was seen only a few times. The genes are TRBV4-1 and TRBJ2-7; D is uncertain. This CDR3 has 14 amino acids. V lost 0 bases, J lost 7 bases, and 13 bases lay in between. Germline V gene data show CDR1 as MGHRA and CDR2 as YSYEKL. DNA of the CDR3: TGCGCCAGCAGCCAAGATTGGGCTGTGGGAGAGCAGTACTTC. Translated: CASSQDWAVGEQYF.

The chain couples TRBV27 to TRBJ1-5; TRBD1 might be the D (6 bases). The V gene's germline CDR1 is MNHEY and CDR2 SMNVEV (reference sequence). The CDR3 consists of 14 residues. V gave up 4 bases and J gave up 4 bases, with 11 bases separating them. The CDR3 coding sequence is TGTGCCAGCAGTTCCGGGACATCAAATCAGCCCCAGCATTTT. Encoded protein: CASSSGTSNQPQHF.

V and J are TRBV30 and TRBJ2-1; D is uncertain. Deletions cut 7 bases from V and 0 bases from J, with 13 bases between. In germline, CDR1 is GTSNPN, CDR2 SVGIG (reference sequence). The CDR3 spans 14 residues. The CDR3 DNA reads TGTGCCTCCCTCCCCAGTTCCTCCTACAATGAGCAGTTCTTC. The encoded protein is CASLPSSSYNEQFF.

This clonotype was seen many times. This chain connects TRBV25-1 to TRBJ1-1; D not certain. V dropped 4 bases and J dropped 14 bases, with 14 bases sitting between them. From germline, CDR1 is MGHDK and CDR2 SYGVNS. CDR3 length equals 11 residues. CDR3 region: CASSVGVAPFF. The CDR3 DNA follows: TGTGCCAGCAGTGTTGGGGTGGCCCCCTTCTTT.

This clonotype was observed a few times. The V and J genes are TRBV7-9 and TRBJ2-2; no clear D. Germline CDR1 and CDR2: SEHNR and FQNEAQ (reference sequence). The CDR3 spans 16 residues. The ends were cut back, 5 bases at V and 1 base at J, with 14 bases in the middle. CDR3 in amino acids: CASSQNNPLNTGELFF. The CDR3 DNA reads TGTGCCAGCAGCCAGAATAATCCCTTGAACACCGGGGAGCTGTTTTTT.

As to this clonotype: A junction boundary mismatches the germline segment, possibly from a read error. The chain has TRBV3-1 and TRBJ2-7, with TRBD2 matching over 13 bases. The length of the CDR3 is 16 residues. CDR1 LGHDT and CDR2 YNNKEL come from the germline V gene (reference sequence). The chain's CDR3 is CASSGRTSGGAYEHYF. The DNA for the CDR3 is TGTGCCAGCAGCGGGCGAACTAGCGGGGGGGCCTACGAGCACTACTTC.

This clonotype has only a few counts. The J gene is TRBJ2-3, the V gene TRBV7-9; D remains unclear. CDR3 size: 14 residues. Germline-derived CDR1 and CDR2 are SEHNR and FQNEAQ (reference sequence). V was shortened by 8 bases and J by 1 base, with 13 bases between the two germline ends. CDR3 in amino acids: CASVPSWGTDTQYF. For the CDR3, the DNA is TGTGCCAGCGTGCCCAGCTGGGGCACAGATACGCAGTATTTT. The full variable domain, completed using reference TRBV7-9 and TRBJ2-3, is DTGVSQNPRHKITKRGQNVTFRCDPISEHNRLYWYRQTLGQGPEFLTYFQNEAQLEKSRLLSDRFSAERPKGSFSTLEIQRTEQGDSAMYLCASVPSWGTDTQYFGPGTRLTVL.